Only a few counts were recorded for the clone carrying this TCR beta chain. TCRdb re-called the RT-PCR reads through MiXCR, storing one row per CDR3 protein. The table includes more than 700,000 distinct CDR3 sequences, 21% detected once. The record originates from a study of response to subunit inactivated influenza vaccine. CDR3 length equals 12 residues. Germline V gene data show CDR1 as MGHDK and CDR2 as SYGVNS. Trimming shortened V by 3 bases and J by 5 bases, and 7 bases separated the two germline ends. Specimen: PBMCs from blood, collected 4 to 6 days after vaccination. This receptor was taken from a man aged 45-65 years who received an inactivated influenza vaccine. The genes are TRBV25-1 and TRBJ1-2; D ambiguous. As DNA, the CDR3 is TGTGCCAGCAGTGACCATGCTTATGGCTACACCTTC. Its translation: CASSDHAYGYTF.